This paragraph reports one T cell receptor (beta chain). This entry is derived from a study of blood T cell repertoires in COVID-19. Study at large: In each case, the material was cDNA or gDNA derived from T cells, B-cell-depleted T cells, or PBMCs.

Original methodology: Quantification of nucleated cells was approximated via reference gene primer amplification. Generated by immunoSEQ multiplex PCR, the TCRdb table keeps only in-frame clones and is missing some. The V and J calls and clone size are taken from that table; D and trimming were inferred from the DNA. The data contain some 130,000 clones, around 82% of them singletons. Germline V CDR1 and CDR2: LGHDT, YNNKEL (reference sequence). The ends lost 5 bases at V and 4 bases at J; junction bases unmatched: 8. The CDR3 totals 15 residues. J is TRBJ1-2 and V is TRBV3-1 (or the pseudogene TRBV3-2), with 9 bases identical to TRBD1. This TCR derives from a woman between 50 and 59 years old who had recovered from COVID-19. Sample: PBMCs or T cells enriched from blood (not recorded which). The CDR3 sequence: CASSANRGLGYGYTF. In DNA, the CDR3 is TGTGCCAGCAGCGCAAACAGGGGGCTTGGCTATGGCTACACCTTC.